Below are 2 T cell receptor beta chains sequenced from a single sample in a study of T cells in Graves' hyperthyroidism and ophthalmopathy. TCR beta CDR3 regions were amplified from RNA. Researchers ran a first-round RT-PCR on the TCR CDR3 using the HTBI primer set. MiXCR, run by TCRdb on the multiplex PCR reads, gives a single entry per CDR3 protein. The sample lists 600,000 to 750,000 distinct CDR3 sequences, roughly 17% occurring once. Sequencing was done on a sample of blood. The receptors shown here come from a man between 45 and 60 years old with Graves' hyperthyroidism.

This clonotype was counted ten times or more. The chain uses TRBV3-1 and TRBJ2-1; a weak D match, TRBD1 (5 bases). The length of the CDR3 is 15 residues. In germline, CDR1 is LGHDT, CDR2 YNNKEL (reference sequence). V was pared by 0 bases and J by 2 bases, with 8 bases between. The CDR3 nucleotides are TGTGCCAGCAGCCAAGACACAGGTACCTACAATGAGCAGTTCTTC. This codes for CASSQDTGTYNEQFF.

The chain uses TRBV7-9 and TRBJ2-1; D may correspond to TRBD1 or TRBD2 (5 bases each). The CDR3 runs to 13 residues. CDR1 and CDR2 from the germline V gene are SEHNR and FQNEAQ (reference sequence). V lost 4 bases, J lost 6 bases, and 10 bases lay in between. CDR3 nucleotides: TGTGCCAGCAGCTCCTGGGACGGCAATGAGCAGTTCTTC. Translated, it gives CASSSWDGNEQFF.